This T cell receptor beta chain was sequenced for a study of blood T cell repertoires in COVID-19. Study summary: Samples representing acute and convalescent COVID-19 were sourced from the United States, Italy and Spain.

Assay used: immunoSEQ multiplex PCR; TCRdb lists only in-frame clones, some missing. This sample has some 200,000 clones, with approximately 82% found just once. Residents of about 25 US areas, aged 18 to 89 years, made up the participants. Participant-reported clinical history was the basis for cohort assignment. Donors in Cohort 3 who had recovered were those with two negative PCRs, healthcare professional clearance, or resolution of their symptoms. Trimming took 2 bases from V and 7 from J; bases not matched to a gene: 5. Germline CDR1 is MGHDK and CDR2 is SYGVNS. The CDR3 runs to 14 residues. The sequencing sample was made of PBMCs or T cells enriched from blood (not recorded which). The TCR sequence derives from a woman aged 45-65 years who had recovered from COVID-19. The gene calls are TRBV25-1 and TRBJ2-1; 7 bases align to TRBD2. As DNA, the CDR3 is TGTGCCAGCAGTGAAACCACCGGGAGGAATGAGCAGTTCTTC. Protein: CASSETTGRNEQFF.